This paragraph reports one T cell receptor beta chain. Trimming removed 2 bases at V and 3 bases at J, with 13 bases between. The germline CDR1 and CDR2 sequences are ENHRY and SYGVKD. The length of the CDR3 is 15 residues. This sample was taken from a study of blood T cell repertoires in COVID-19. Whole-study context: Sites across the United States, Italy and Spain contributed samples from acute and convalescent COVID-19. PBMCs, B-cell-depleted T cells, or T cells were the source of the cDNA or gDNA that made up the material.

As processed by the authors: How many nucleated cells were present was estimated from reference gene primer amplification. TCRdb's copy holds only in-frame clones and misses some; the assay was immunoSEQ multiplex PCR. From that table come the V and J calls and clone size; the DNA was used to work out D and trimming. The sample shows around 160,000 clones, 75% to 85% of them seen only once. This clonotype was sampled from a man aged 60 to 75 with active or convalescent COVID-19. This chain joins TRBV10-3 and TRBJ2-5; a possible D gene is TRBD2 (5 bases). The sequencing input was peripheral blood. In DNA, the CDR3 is TGTGCCATCAGTGAGGGTAGTCTAGCTGAAGAGACCCAGTACTTC. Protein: CAISEGSLAEETQYF.